The 8 T cell receptor beta chains presented below share a single source sample, sequenced in a study of PD-L1 blockade in urothelial cancer. The table came from immunoSEQ multiplex PCR; TCRdb's copy has only in-frame clones and leaves some out. The sample contains about 84,000 clones, 85% to 95% of which appear only once. The sample consisted of PBMCs, taken around atezolizumab (anti-PD-L1) treatment. Receptors originate from a man aged 55 to 69 with urothelial cancer.

The V and J genes are TRBV7-9 and TRBJ2-1, with TRBD2 as a possible D gene (6 bases). Germline values: CDR1 SEHNR, CDR2 FQNEAQ (reference sequence). Trimming took 4 bases from V and 5 from J, leaving 9 bases between them. CDR3 length: 13 amino acids. The CDR3 DNA sequence: TGTGCCAGCAGCTGGGGAGGTCACAATGAGCAGTTCTTC. Protein: CASSWGGHNEQFF.

The gene calls are TRBV19 and TRBJ1-4; the match to TRBD1 covers 7 bases. V dropped 3 bases and J dropped 0; count of bases not matched to a gene: 7. This CDR3 comprises 17 residues. The germline V gene has CDR1 LNHDA and CDR2 SQIVND (reference sequence). The CDR3 nucleotides read TGTGCCAGTAGTATTCTCCGGGACAGATCAACTAATGAAAAACTGTTTTTT. Its translation is CASSILRDRSTNEKLFF. Full variable domain (remainder filled in from reference TRBV19 and TRBJ1-4): DGGITQSPKYLFRKEGQNVTLSCEQNLNHDAMYWYRQDPGQGLRLIYYSQIVNDFQKGDIAEGYSVSREKKESFPLTVTSAQKNPTAFYLCASSILRDRSTNEKLFFGSGTQLSVL.

This chain links TRBV4-1 with TRBJ1-1; D ambiguous. V was pared by 4 bases and J by 3 bases, with 6 bases between. The CDR3 length is 12 residues. Germline V CDR1 and CDR2: MGHRA, YSYEKL. The CDR3 DNA reads as TGCGCCAGCAGCCGGCAGGACACTGAAGCTTTCTTT. It specifies CASSRQDTEAFF.

This rearrangement joins TRBV5-4 to TRBJ2-2; TRBD2 matches at 9 bases. From germline, CDR1 is SGHNT and CDR2 YYREEE (reference sequence). V lost 0 bases to trimming and J lost 1 base; unmatched junction nucleotides: 13. The CDR3 loop spans 20 amino acids. The CDR3: CASSLGVERGAQENTGELFF. The CDR3 DNA reads as TGTGCCAGCAGCTTGGGGGTCGAGCGGGGGGCCCAGGAGAACACCGGGGAGCTGTTTTTT.

The chain links TRBV7-2 to TRBJ2-7; TRBD2 matches 7 bases. This CDR3 spans 14 amino acids. V was clipped by 0 bases and J by 4 bases; unmatched bases: 3. Germline V gene data show CDR1 as SGHTA and CDR2 as FQGNSA. DNA for the CDR3: TGTGCCAGCAGCTTAGCGTTTAGCGGGTACGAGCAGTACTTC. This gives the protein CASSLAFSGYEQYF.

The V call is TRBV9, the J call TRBJ2-7; D gene ambiguous. CDR1 and CDR2 from the germline V gene are SGDLS and YYNGEE. Trimming shortened V by 0 bases and J by 3 bases, and 16 bases separated the two germline ends. The length of the CDR3 is 16 residues. The CDR3, as DNA: TGTGCCAGCAGCGTAGTCCAGGATACTCCCTACTACGAGCAGTACTTC. Residues: CASSVVQDTPYYEQYF.

The rearrangement joins TRBV5-1 to TRBJ2-3; 7 nucleotides align to TRBD2. The germline V gene has CDR1 SGHRS and CDR2 YFSETQ. The CDR3 length is 14 residues. The junction had 4 bases not matched to a gene; V was cut back by 0 bases and J by 6 bases. The CDR3 spells CASSLVGGSDTQYF. CDR3 DNA: TGCGCCAGCAGCTTGGTGGGGGGGTCCGATACGCAGTATTTT.

This sequence joins TRBV27 and TRBJ1-1; D is unresolved. Trimming cost V 3 bases and J 3 bases, with 8 bases left between them. Germline values: CDR1 MNHEY, CDR2 SMNVEV (reference sequence). The CDR3 runs to 13 residues. The CDR3 reads CASSLSRYTEAFF. The CDR3 bases are TGTGCCAGCAGTTTGTCCAGGTACACTGAAGCTTTCTTT.